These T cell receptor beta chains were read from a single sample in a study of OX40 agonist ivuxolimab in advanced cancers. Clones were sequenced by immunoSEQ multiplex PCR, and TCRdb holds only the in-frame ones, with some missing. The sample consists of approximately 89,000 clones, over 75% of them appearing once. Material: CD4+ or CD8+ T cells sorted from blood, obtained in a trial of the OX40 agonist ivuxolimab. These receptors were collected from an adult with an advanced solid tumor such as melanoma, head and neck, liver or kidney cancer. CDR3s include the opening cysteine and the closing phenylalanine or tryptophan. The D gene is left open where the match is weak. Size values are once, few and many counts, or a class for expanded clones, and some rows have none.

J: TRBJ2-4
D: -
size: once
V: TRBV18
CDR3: CASSPLGQAVKNIQYF
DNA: TGTGCCAGCTCACCACTCGGTCAGGCTGTCAAAAACATTCAGTACTTC

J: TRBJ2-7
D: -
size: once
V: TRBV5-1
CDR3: CASSESYEQYF
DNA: TGCGCCAGCAGCGAATCCTACGAGCAGTACTTC

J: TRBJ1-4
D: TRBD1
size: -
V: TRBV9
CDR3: CASSVGQGREKLFF
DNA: TGTGCCAGCAGCGTGGGACAGGGGAGGGAAAAACTGTTTTTT

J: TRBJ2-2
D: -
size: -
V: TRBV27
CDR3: CASSFRHMNTGELFF
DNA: TGTGCCAGCAGTTTTCGGCACATGAACACCGGGGAGCTGTTTTTT

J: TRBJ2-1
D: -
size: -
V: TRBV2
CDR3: CASSESGVDNAEQFF
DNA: TGTGCCAGCAGTGAATCTGGGGTTGACAACGCTGAGCAGTTCTTC

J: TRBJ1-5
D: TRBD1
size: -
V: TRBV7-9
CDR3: CASQDRGNQPRHF
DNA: TGTGCCAGCCAGGACAGGGGCAATCAGCCCCGGCATTTT

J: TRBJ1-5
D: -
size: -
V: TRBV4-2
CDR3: CASSQGVEQPQHF
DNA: TGTGCCAGCAGCCAAGGGGTGGAGCAGCCCCAGCATTTT

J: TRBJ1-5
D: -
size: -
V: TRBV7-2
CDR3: CASSLAHSGNNQPQHF
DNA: TGTGCCAGCAGCTTAGCGCATTCCGGGAACAATCAGCCCCAGCATTTT

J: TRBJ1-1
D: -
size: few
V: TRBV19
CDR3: CASSSESRRGF
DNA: TGTGCCAGTAGTTCGGAGAGTCGCCGGGGCTTT

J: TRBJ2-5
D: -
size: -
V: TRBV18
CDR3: CASSPPPGRETQYF
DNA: TGTGCCAGCTCACCACCGCCAGGGCGAGAGACCCAGTACTTC

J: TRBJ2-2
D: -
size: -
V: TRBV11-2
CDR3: CASSLEGPTNTGELFF
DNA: TGTGCCAGCAGCTTAGAGGGGCCAACGAACACCGGGGAGCTGTTTTTT

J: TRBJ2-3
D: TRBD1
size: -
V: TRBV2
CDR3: CASNGDRGHTDTQYF
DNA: TGTGCCAGCAATGGCGACAGGGGCCACACAGATACGCAGTATTTT

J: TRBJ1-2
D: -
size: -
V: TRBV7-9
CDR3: CASSLRAGVHGYTF
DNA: TGTGCCAGCAGCTTACGGGCAGGGGTTCATGGCTACACCTTC

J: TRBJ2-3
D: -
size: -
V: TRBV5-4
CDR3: CASSRTADNTDTQYF
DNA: TGTGCCAGCAGCCGGACAGCCGATAACACAGATACGCAGTATTTT

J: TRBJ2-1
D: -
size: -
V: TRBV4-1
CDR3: CASSLLQEDEQFF
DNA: TGCGCCAGCAGCCTCCTACAGGAAGATGAGCAGTTCTTC

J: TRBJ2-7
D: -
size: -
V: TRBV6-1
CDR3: CASSEPRTSYEQYF
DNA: TGTGCCAGCAGTGAACCACGAACCTCCTACGAGCAGTACTTC

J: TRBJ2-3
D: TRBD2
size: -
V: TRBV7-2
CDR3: CASSPRSGGAGTDTQYF
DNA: TGTGCCAGCAGCCCCAGGAGCGGGGGGGCCGGAACAGATACGCAGTATTTT

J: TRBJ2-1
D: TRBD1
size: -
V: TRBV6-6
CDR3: CASSYAGQGIHNEQFF
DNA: TGTGCCAGCAGTTACGCGGGACAGGGGATCCACAATGAGCAGTTCTTC

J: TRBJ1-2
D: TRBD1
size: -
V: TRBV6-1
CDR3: CASSPQGEDYGYTF
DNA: TGTGCCAGCAGTCCCCAGGGGGAGGACTATGGCTACACCTTC

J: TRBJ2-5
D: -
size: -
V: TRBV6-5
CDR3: CASSYSRGRQETQYF
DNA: TGTGCCAGCAGTTACTCGAGGGGCCGGCAAGAGACCCAGTACTTC

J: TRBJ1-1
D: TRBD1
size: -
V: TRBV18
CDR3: CASSPHRDSEAFF
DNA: TGTGCCAGCTCACCCCACCGGGACAGTGAAGCTTTCTTT

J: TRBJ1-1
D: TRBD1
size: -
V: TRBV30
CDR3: CAWSKRGRATEAFF
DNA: TGTGCCTGGAGTAAGAGGGGGCGGGCCACTGAAGCTTTCTTT

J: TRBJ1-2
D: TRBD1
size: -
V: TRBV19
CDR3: CASSTETGPHGYTF
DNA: TGTGCCAGTAGTACGGAGACAGGGCCGCATGGCTACACCTTC

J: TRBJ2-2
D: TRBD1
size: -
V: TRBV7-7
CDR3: CASSPRQGFTGELFF
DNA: TGTGCTAGCAGCCCGCGACAGGGTTTCACCGGGGAGCTGTTTTTT

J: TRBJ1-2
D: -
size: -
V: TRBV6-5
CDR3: CASSTPGPTYGYTF
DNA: TGTGCCAGCAGTACACCGGGACCTACCTATGGCTACACCTTC

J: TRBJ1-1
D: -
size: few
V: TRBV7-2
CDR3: CASSSNRDTEAFF
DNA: TGTGCCAGCAGCTCCAACAGGGACACTGAAGCTTTCTTT